These T cell receptor beta chains were read from a single sample in a study of shared clonotypes between healthy human individuals. Assay: immunoSEQ multiplex PCR; the TCRdb copy retains only in-frame clones and omits some. In the table there are around 2.1 million clones, more than 85% of which are singletons. The material sequenced was naive CD8+ T cells from PBMCs. The receptors stem from a man between 18 and 35 years old in good health. Some clones in this sample may be carry-over from other donors' samples. Both conserved end residues are part of each CDR3.

j_gene	v_gene	CDR3aa
TRBJ2-5	TRBV6-6	CASSLETQYF
TRBJ1-6	TRBV11-2	CASSLFRDRGHSPLHF
TRBJ2-1	TRBV27	CASRPYSGRTYNEQFF
TRBJ2-7	TRBV19	CASSIVTQTLGEQYF
TRBJ2-1	TRBV27	CASSLSGRLFNEQFF
TRBJ2-1	TRBV6-1	CASSETSGRGAVGNEQFF
TRBJ2-3	TRBV15	CATSRDLGQNTDTQYF
TRBJ2-3	TRBV4-1	CASSSTLAGGRGTDTQYF
TRBJ2-1	TRBV18	CASSHSGRGNEQFF
TRBJ1-4	TRBV6-6	CASSAVETGGEKLFF
TRBJ1-1	TRBV7-3	CASSLALPGAFF
TRBJ2-3	TRBV6-5	CASSPLAGSDTQYF
TRBJ2-5	TRBV5-6	CASSPSNWEETQYF
TRBJ2-7	TRBV5-6	CASSRGLAGEQYF
TRBJ2-2	TRBV27	CASWDRGRGELFF
TRBJ2-1	TRBV4-3	CASSQEFGRSSYNEQFF
TRBJ2-2	TRBV4-3	CASSQRQSTGELFF
TRBJ2-1	TRBV7-9	CASSLALGRTSGNEQFF
TRBJ2-1	TRBV25-1	CASAEGAGYNEQFF
TRBJ2-5	TRBV5-4	CASSLAETQYF
TRBJ2-5	TRBV25-1	CASSGWGGLAGVKETQYF
TRBJ1-3	TRBV7-9	CASSDIGQGAFLSGNTIYF
TRBJ2-7	TRBV19	CASSIGFGRKPYEQYF
TRBJ1-2	TRBV29-1	CSPEGIGGRGYGYTF
TRBJ2-7	TRBV4-3	CASSQVRGKGYEQYF
TRBJ1-1	TRBV18	CASSLPGPPRGAFF
TRBJ2-5	TRBV7-3	CASRAYGTGQETQYF
TRBJ1-5	TRBV15	CATSRGQAGQPQHF
TRBJ2-7	TRBV4-1	CASSQALAGATYEQYF
TRBJ1-2	TRBV29-1	CSVEGSLINYGYTF
TRBJ2-3	TRBV7-2	CASSLVLLAGLTDTQYF
TRBJ1-1	TRBV29-1	CSGSGSATMNTEAFF
TRBJ1-2	TRBV29-1	CSVLGGNYGYTF
TRBJ2-5	TRBV7-6	CASSSAPTRHTQYF
TRBJ2-3	TRBV15	CATSRVSVESTDTQYF
TRBJ2-2	TRBV11-1	CASSGRLAGDLGGELFF
TRBJ1-5	TRBV10-3	CAILSNQPQHF
TRBJ2-2	TRBV19	CASSIVGGYTGELFF
TRBJ1-1	TRBV9	CASTKGPGGTEAFF
TRBJ1-1	TRBV7-9	CASSPPGTGNTEAFF
TRBJ2-7	TRBV27	CASSPGLIYEQYF
TRBJ2-7	TRBV6-5	CASSYSRGSYEQYF
TRBJ2-7	TRBV7-9	CASSFPPNHPSYEQYF
TRBJ1-1	TRBV7-3	CASSLTIGKITEAFF
TRBJ1-2	TRBV5-4	CATRGGQNYGYTF
TRBJ2-2	TRBV4-1	CASSQVTRAAGELFF
TRBJ2-3	TRBV27	CASSPRLAGGPDAQYF
TRBJ1-1	TRBV5-1	CASSFGFRWNTEAFF
TRBJ2-1	TRBV30	CAWTSGSSYNEQFF